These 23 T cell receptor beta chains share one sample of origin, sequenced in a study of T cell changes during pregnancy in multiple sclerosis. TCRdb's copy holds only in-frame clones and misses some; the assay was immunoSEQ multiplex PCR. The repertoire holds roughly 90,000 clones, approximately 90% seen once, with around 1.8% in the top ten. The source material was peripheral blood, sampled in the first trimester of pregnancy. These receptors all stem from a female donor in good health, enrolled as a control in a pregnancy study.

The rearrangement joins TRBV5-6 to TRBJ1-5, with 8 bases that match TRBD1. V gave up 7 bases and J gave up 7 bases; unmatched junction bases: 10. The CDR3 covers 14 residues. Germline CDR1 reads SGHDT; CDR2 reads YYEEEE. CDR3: CASSDRGRRQPQHF. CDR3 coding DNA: TGTGCCAGCTCTGACAGGGGACGGAGGCAGCCCCAGCATTTT.

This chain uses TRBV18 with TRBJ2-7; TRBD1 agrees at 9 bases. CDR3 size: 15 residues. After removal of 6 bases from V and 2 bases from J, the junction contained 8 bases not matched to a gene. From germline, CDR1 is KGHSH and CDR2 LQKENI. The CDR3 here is CASSPLDRGTYEQYF. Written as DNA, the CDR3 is TGTGCCAGCTCGCCGTTGGACAGGGGCACCTACGAGCAGTACTTC.

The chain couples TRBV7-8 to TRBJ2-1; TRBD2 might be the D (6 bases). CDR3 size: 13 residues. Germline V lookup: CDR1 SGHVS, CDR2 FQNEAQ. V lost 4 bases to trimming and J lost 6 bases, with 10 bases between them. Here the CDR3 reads CASSSSGRNEQFF. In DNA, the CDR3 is TGTGCCAGCAGCTCAAGCGGGCGCAATGAGCAGTTCTTC. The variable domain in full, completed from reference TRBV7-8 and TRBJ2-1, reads GAGVSQSPRYKVAKRGQDVALRCDPISGHVSLFWYQQALGQGPEFLTYFQNEAQLDKSGLPSDRFFAERPEGSVSTLKIQRTQQEDSAVYLCASSSSGRNEQFFGPGTRLTVL.

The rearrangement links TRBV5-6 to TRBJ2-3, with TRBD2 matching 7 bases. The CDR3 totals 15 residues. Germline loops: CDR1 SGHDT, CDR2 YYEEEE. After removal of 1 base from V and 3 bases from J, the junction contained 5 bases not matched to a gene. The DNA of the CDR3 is TGTGCCAGCAGCTTGCCTGGACTAGTTACAGATACGCAGTATTTT. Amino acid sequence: CASSLPGLVTDTQYF.

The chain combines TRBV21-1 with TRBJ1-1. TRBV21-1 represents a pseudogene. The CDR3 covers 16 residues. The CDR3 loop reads CASSKAGPGLFTEAFF. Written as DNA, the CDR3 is TGTGCCAGCAGCAAAGCAGGCCCCGGGTTATTCACTGAAGCTTTCTTT.

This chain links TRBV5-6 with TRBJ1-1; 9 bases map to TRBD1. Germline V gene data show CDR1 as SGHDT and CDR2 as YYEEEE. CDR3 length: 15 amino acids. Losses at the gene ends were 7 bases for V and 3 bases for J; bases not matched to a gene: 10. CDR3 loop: CASGGGTGRDTEAFF. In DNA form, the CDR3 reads TGTGCCAGCGGGGGGGGGACAGGGCGGGACACTGAAGCTTTCTTT.

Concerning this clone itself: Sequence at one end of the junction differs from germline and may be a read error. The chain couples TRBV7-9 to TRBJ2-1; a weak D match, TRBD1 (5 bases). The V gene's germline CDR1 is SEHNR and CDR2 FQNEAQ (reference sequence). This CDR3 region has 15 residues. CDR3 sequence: CASSPLLPDRDEPFF. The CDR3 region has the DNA TGTGCCAGCAGCCCCCTTCTCCCCGACAGAGACGAGCCGTTCTTC. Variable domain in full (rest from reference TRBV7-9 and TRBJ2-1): DTGVSQNPRHKITKRGQNVTFRCDPISEHNRLYWYRQTLGQGPEFLTYFQNEAQLEKSRLLSDRFSAERPKGSFSTLEIQRTEQGDSAMYLCASSPLLPDRDEPFFGPGTRLTVL.

CDR3 in amino acids: CASSLAGGGRGPGQPQHF. As DNA, the CDR3 is TGTGCCAGCAGCTTAGCGGGCGGTGGCAGGGGGCCGGGTCAGCCCCAGCATTTT. The rearrangement uses TRBV7-8 and TRBJ1-5, with 8 nucleotides matching TRBD1. Losses at the gene ends were 0 bases for V and 6 bases for J; bases not matched to a gene: 13. The CDR3 runs to 18 residues. Germline V gene data show CDR1 as SGHVS and CDR2 as FQNEAQ.

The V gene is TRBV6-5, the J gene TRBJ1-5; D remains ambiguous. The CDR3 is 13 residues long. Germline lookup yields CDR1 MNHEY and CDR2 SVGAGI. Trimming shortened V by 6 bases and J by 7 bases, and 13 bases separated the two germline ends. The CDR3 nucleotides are TGTGCCAGCAGCCCCCGGGAGAGGCAGCCCCAGCATTTT. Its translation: CASSPRERQPQHF.

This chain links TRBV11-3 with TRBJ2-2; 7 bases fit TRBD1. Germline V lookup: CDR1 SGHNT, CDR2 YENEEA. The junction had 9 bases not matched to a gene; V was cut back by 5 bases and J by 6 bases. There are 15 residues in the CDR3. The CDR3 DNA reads TGTGCCAGCAGCCACATTAACGACAGGGCCGGGGAGCTGTTTTTT. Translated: CASSHINDRAGELFF.

CDR3 protein: CASSLVTGSYNEQFF. Here the CDR3 DNA reads TGTGCCAGCAGCTTAGTCACGGGTTCCTACAATGAGCAGTTCTTC. This chain joins TRBV7-6 and TRBJ2-1; unclear D gene. CDR3 length equals 15 residues. Trimming took off 1 base at V and 1 base at J, with 8 bases between the two ends. Germline CDR1 is SGHVS and CDR2 is FNYEAQ.

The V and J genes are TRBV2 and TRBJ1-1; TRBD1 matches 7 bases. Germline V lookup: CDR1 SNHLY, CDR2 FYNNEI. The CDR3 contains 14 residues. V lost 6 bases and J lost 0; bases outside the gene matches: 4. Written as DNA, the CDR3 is TGTGCCAGCAGGGGGGACAGCATGAACACTGAAGCTTTCTTT. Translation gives CASRGDSMNTEAFF. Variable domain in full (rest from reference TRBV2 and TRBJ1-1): EPEVTQTPSHQVTQMGQEVILRCVPISNHLYFYWYRQILGQKVEFLVSFYNNEISEKSEIFDDQFSVERPDGSNFTLKIRSTKLEDSAMYFCASRGDSMNTEAFFGQGTRLTVV.

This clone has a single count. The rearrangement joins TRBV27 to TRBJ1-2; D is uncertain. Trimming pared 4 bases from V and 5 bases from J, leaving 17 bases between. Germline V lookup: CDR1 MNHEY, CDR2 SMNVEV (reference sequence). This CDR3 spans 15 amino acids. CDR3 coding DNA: TGTGCCAGCAGTTCCCAGATCCTCCCGTCGTATGGCTACACCTTC. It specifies CASSSQILPSYGYTF.

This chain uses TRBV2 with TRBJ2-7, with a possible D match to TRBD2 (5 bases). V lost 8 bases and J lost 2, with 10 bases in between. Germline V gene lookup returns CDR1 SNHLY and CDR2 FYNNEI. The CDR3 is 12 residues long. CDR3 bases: TGTGCCAGCCGGGATACCCCCTACGAGCAGTACTTC. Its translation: CASRDTPYEQYF.

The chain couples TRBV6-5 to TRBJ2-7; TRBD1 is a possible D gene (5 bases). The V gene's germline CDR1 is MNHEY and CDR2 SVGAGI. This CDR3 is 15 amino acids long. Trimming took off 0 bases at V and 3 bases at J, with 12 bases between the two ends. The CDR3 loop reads CASSYSPGSIYEQYF. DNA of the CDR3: TGTGCCAGCAGTTACTCTCCAGGGTCAATCTACGAGCAGTACTTC.

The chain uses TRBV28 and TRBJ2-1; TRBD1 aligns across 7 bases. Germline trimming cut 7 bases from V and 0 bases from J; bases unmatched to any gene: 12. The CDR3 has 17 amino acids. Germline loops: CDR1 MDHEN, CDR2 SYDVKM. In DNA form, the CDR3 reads TGTGCCAGCACCTCTGCCGGGACAGAGCTCTCCTACAATGAGCAGTTCTTC. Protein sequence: CASTSAGTELSYNEQFF.

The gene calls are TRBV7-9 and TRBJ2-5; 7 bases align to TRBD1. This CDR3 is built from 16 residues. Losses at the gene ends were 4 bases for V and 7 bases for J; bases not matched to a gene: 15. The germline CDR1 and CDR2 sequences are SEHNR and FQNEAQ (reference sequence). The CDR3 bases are TGTGCCAGCAGCTATAGGACAGGACCCCCGCAGGGGACCCAGTACTTC. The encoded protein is CASSYRTGPPQGTQYF.

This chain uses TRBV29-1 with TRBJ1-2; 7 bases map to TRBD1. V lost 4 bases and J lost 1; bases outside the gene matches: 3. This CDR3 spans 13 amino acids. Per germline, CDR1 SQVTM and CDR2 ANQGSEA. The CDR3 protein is CSVVAGGNYGYTF. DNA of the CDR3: TGCAGCGTTGTGGCAGGGGGTAACTATGGCTACACCTTC.

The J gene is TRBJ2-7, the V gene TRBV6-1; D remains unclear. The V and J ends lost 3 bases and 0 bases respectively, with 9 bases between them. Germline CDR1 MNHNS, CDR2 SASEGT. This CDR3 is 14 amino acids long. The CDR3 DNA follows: TGTGCCAGCAGTGAGCAAGTGAGCTCCTACGAGCAGTACTTC. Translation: CASSEQVSSYEQYF.

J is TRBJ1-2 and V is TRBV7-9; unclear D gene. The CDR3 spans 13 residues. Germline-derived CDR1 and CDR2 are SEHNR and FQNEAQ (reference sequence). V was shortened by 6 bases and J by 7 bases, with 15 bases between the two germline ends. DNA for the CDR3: TGTGCCAGCAGTCGGCCCCAGGATTTTGGCTACACCTTC. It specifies CASSRPQDFGYTF. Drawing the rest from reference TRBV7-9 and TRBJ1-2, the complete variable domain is DTGVSQNPRHKITKRGQNVTFRCDPISEHNRLYWYRQTLGQGPEFLTYFQNEAQLEKSRLLSDRFSAERPKGSFSTLEIQRTEQGDSAMYLCASSRPQDFGYTFGSGTRLTVV.

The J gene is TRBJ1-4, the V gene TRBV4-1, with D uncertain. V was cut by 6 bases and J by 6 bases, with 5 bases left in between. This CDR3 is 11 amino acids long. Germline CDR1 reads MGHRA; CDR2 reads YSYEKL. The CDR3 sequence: CASRRDEKLFF. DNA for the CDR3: TGCGCCAGCAGGCGGGATGAAAAACTGTTTTTT.

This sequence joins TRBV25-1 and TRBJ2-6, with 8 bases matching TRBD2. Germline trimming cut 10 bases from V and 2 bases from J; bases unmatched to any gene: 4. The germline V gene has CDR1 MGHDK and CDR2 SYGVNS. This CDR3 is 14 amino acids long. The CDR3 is CATGRGTGANVLTF. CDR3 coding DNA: TGTGCCACCGGGAGGGGGACTGGGGCCAACGTCCTGACTTTC.

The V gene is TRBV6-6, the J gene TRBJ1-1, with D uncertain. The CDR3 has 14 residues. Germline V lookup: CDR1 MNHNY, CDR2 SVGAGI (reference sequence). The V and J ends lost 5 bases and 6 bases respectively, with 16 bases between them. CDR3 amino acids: CASSPTDAEAEAFF. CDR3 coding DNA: TGTGCCAGCAGTCCAACAGACGCGGAGGCTGAAGCTTTCTTT.